This entry lists 8 T cell receptor beta chains sequenced from one sample in a study of blood T cell repertoires in COVID-19. TCRdb keeps only in-frame clones here, not all; method: immunoSEQ multiplex PCR. The sample contains tens of thousands of clones, about 91% of which appear only once. Sequencing input: peripheral blood. The source of these receptors is a human donor with active COVID-19. The donor label of this sample is uncertain.

This clone was detected only once. The gene calls are TRBV7-9 and TRBJ2-5; no clear D. Trimming cost V 0 bases and J 2 bases, with 13 bases left between them. From germline, CDR1 is SEHNR and CDR2 FQNEAQ (reference sequence). CDR3 size: 16 residues. CDR3 sequence (DNA): TGTGCCAGCAGCTTAGCCCCCTTTGCGGAACAAGAGACCCAGTACTTC. This codes for CASSLAPFAEQETQYF.

This clone was seen only once. This chain uses TRBV12-3 or TRBV12-4 with TRBJ1-5; D is ambiguous. V was cut by 1 base and J by 8 bases, with 9 bases left in between. The CDR3 loop spans 13 amino acids. CDR3 residues: CASSLGTGKPQHF. CDR3 sequence (DNA): TGTGCCAGCAGTTTAGGGACTGGAAAGCCCCAGCATTTT.

V gene TRBV5-4 combines with J gene TRBJ1-6; possibly TRBD1 for D (5 bases). The CDR3 spans 15 residues. Germline loops: CDR1 SGHNT, CDR2 YYREEE (reference sequence). With 5 bases removed from V and 5 bases from J, the gap between germline ends came to 14 bases. For the CDR3, the DNA is TGTGCCAGCAGGGAGGGGATAGGAAATAATTCACCCCTCCACTTT. Amino acids: CASREGIGNNSPLHF.

The chain combines TRBV18 with TRBJ2-5, with unresolved D. V lost 3 bases to trimming and J lost 2 bases, with 10 bases between them. The CDR3 sequence is 14 residues long. Germline loops: CDR1 KGHSH, CDR2 LQKENI. The CDR3 reads CASSPFAQQETQYF. The CDR3, as DNA: TGTGCCAGCTCACCTTTTGCACAGCAAGAGACCCAGTACTTC.

The sample holds a few counts of this clone. The chain couples TRBV5-4 to TRBJ1-1; TRBD1 matches at 8 bases. The germline V gene has CDR1 SGHNT and CDR2 YYREEE (reference sequence). V gave up 1 base and J gave up 8 bases; unmatched junction bases: 10. This CDR3 is 15 amino acids long. CDR3 sequence (DNA): TGTGCCAGCAGCTTGTATGACAGGGGTGACGCCGAAGCTTTCTTT. It yields the protein CASSLYDRGDAEAFF.

This chain joins TRBV6-5 and TRBJ2-7; possibly TRBD1 for D (6 bases). The CDR3 runs 12 residues. CDR1 is MNHEY and CDR2 is SVGAGI in the germline V gene. V lost 4 bases and J 3 bases, leaving 7 bases between the germline ends. The CDR3 is CASSSTGYEQYF. DNA for the CDR3: TGTGCCAGCAGTTCGACAGGCTACGAGCAGTACTTC.

The gene calls are TRBV18 and TRBJ1-1, with 8 bases lining up with TRBD1. V trimming: 9 bases; J trimming: 3 bases; junction bases outside the gene matches: 12. Germline lookup yields CDR1 KGHSH and CDR2 LQKENI. This CDR3 is 15 amino acids long. CDR3 bases: TGTGCCAGTTTGATGGACAGGGTCTTAGACACTGAAGCTTTCTTT. This codes for CASLMDRVLDTEAFF.

This chain uses TRBV29-1 with TRBJ2-1; TRBD2 aligns across 9 bases. The ends lost 7 bases at V and 3 bases at J; junction bases unmatched: 7. The CDR3 covers 14 residues. Germline V lookup: CDR1 SQVTM, CDR2 ANQGSEA. CDR3 residues: CSGLIAGDYNEQFF. The CDR3 DNA reads TGCAGCGGTTTGATAGCGGGAGACTACAATGAGCAGTTCTTC.